A single sample gave rise to the 19 T cell receptor beta chains below, sequenced in a study of blood T cell repertoires in COVID-19. The data were produced by immunoSEQ multiplex PCR, yet TCRdb's version contains in-frame clones alone and is incomplete. The data show tens of thousands of clones, about 74% seen once. Source material: peripheral blood. All receptors come from a man between 65 and 80 years old with COVID-19, enrolled during active disease.

The chain recombines TRBV19 with TRBJ1-6, with TRBD1 identical over 8 bases. J gave up 10 bases and V 3 bases, and 5 bases lay outside the gene matches. Germline values: CDR1 LNHDA, CDR2 SQIVND (reference sequence). The CDR3 is made up of 14 amino acids. CDR3 sequence: CASSIGQGQSPLHF. The DNA of the CDR3 is TGTGCCAGTAGTATCGGACAGGGACAATCACCCCTCCACTTT.

This clone was seen a handful of times. The chain links TRBV28 to TRBJ1-4; 11 bases match TRBD1. Germline lookup yields CDR1 MDHEN and CDR2 SYDVKM. The CDR3 covers 13 residues. V lost 5 bases, J lost 8 bases, and 1 base stayed unmatched. The CDR3, as DNA: TGTGCCAGCAGTGGGGACAGGGGGGAAAAACTGTTTTTT. Translated, it gives CASSGDRGEKLFF.

This clone turned up a few times. This sequence joins TRBV30 and TRBJ1-2, with 10 bases identical to TRBD1. The CDR3 loop spans 13 amino acids. With V trimmed by 5 bases and J by 6 bases, 6 bases remained unmatched. CDR1 GTSNPN and CDR2 SVGIG come from the germline V gene (reference sequence). The CDR3 nucleotides read TGTGCCTGGCACGGGACAGGGGTTAATGGCTACACCTTC. This translates into CAWHGTGVNGYTF. The complete variable domain, with remaining parts taken from reference TRBV30 and TRBJ1-2, reads SQTIHQWPATLVQPVGSPLSLECTVEGTSNPNLYWYRQAAGRGLQLLFYSVGIGQISSEVPQNLSASRPQDRQFILSSKKLLLSDSGFYLCAWHGTGVNGYTFGSGTRLTVV.

The chain employs TRBV4-3 and TRBJ2-1; D remains unclear. CDR1 is LGHNA and CDR2 is YSLEER in the germline V gene. The V gene lost 1 base and the J gene lost 7 bases, with 11 bases spanning the gap. The CDR3 has 14 amino acids. CDR3 in amino acids: CASSQVSPLNEQFF. The CDR3 nucleotides are TGCGCCAGCAGCCAAGTGTCCCCCCTAAATGAGCAGTTCTTC.

The genes are TRBV7-2 and TRBJ1-6, with D tentatively TRBD1 (6 bases). Germline values: CDR1 SGHTA, CDR2 FQGNSA. This CDR3 has 14 amino acids. Trimming removed 5 bases from V and 7 bases from J, with 12 bases in between. The CDR3 DNA follows: TGTGCCAGCAGCCCCGGGACACAGAATTCACCCCTCCACTTT. Protein sequence: CASSPGTQNSPLHF.

This chain connects TRBV24-1 to TRBJ1-5, with 9 bases matching TRBD1. CDR3 length equals 14 residues. Germline V gene lookup returns CDR1 KGHDR and CDR2 SFDVKD. V gave up 9 bases and J gave up 7 bases; unmatched junction bases: 9. The CDR3 here is CATPHRGLEQPQHF. The CDR3 bases are TGTGCCACCCCCCACAGGGGGCTGGAACAGCCCCAGCATTTT.

The genes are TRBV7-9 and TRBJ1-4, with TRBD1 matching over 8 bases. Germline V gives CDR1 SEHNR, CDR2 FQNEAQ (reference sequence). The CDR3 totals 14 residues. J was trimmed by 7 bases and V by 5 bases; bases with no gene match: 6. The CDR3 sequence: CASSPSGGGEKLFF. The CDR3 bases are TGTGCCAGCAGCCCCTCAGGGGGCGGTGAAAAACTGTTTTTT.

The count of this clone is one. The chain links TRBV6-5 to TRBJ1-5; perhaps TRBD1 as D (5 bases). The V end lost 2 bases, the J end lost 9 bases, and 14 bases lay between the germline ends. Germline V gene data show CDR1 as MNHEY and CDR2 as SVGAGI. CDR3 length: 14 amino acids. The CDR3 protein is CASSYDRRGGPQHF. The CDR3 DNA follows: TGTGCCAGCAGTTACGACCGGCGGGGGGGGCCCCAGCATTTT.

The chain is built from TRBV6-5 and TRBJ2-2; D gene ambiguous. Looked up from germline, CDR1 is MNHEY and CDR2 is SVGAGI. Trimming stripped 4 bases from V and 0 bases from J, with 9 bases between. This CDR3 is built from 15 residues. CDR3: CASSLTGANTGELFF. CDR3 nucleotides: TGTGCCAGCAGTTTGACTGGAGCGAACACCGGGGAGCTGTTTTTT.

The V and J genes are TRBV19 and TRBJ2-7; TRBD1 aligns across 11 bases. There are 15 residues in the CDR3. The V and J ends lost 5 bases and 1 base, in that order; junction bases with no gene match: 4. The V gene's germline CDR1 is LNHDA and CDR2 SQIVND (reference sequence). The CDR3 reads CASSGGQGVSYEQYF. In DNA form, the CDR3 reads TGTGCCAGTAGTGGGGGACAGGGGGTTTCCTACGAGCAGTACTTC.

V gene TRBV3-1 (or the pseudogene TRBV3-2) combines with J gene TRBJ1-1; 9 positions match TRBD1. The CDR3 is 14 residues long. Per the germline V gene, CDR1 is LGHDT and CDR2 is YNNKEL (reference sequence). The ends lost 4 bases at V and 3 bases at J; junction bases unmatched: 3. The CDR3 protein is CASSLWTGDTEAFF. The DNA for the CDR3 is TGTGCCAGCAGCCTTTGGACAGGGGACACTGAAGCTTTCTTT.

The chain uses TRBV7-9 and TRBJ2-2; D is possibly TRBD2 (5 bases). The length of the CDR3 is 15 residues. Trimming removed 2 bases at V and 5 bases at J, with 12 bases between. The germline V gene encodes CDR1 SEHNR and CDR2 FQNEAQ (reference sequence). The CDR3 sequence is CASSLTGKVTGELFF. DNA of the CDR3: TGTGCCAGCAGCTTAACGGGGAAGGTAACCGGGGAGCTGTTTTTT.

The J gene is TRBJ1-5, the V gene TRBV7-8, with 10 bases that match TRBD1. Germline V gene sequence: CDR1 SGHVS, CDR2 FQNEAQ. This CDR3 spans 16 amino acids. Germline trimming cut 5 bases from V and 4 bases from J; bases unmatched to any gene: 8. This CDR3 is CASSVTWTGGNQPQHF. The DNA of the CDR3 is TGTGCCAGCAGCGTGACTTGGACAGGGGGGAATCAGCCCCAGCATTTT.

V usage is TRBV4-3 and J usage is TRBJ2-1; maybe TRBD1 (6 bases). This CDR3 is 16 amino acids long. Germline values: CDR1 LGHNA, CDR2 YSLEER. Trimming took off 1 base at V and 7 bases at J, with 17 bases between the two ends. CDR3 protein: CASSQGSGRGGNEQFF. The CDR3 region has the DNA TGCGCCAGCAGCCAAGGGTCAGGCAGAGGGGGAAATGAGCAGTTCTTC.

CDR3 loop: CASLGLAGNEQFF. For the CDR3, the DNA is TGTGCCAGCCTCGGACTAGCAGGGAATGAGCAGTTCTTC. The chain is built from TRBV7-2 and TRBJ2-1; 8 bases align to TRBD2. The ends lost 8 bases at V and 7 bases at J; junction bases unmatched: 7. The CDR3 runs 13 residues. Germline V lookup: CDR1 SGHTA, CDR2 FQGNSA.

V usage is TRBV2 and J usage is TRBJ1-3; a possible D gene is TRBD1 (5 bases). CDR3 length: 16 amino acids. With 4 bases removed from V and 0 bases from J, the gap between germline ends came to 13 bases. Germline V gene data show CDR1 as SNHLY and CDR2 as FYNNEI. CDR3 protein: CASSGGRGYSGNTIYF. DNA for the CDR3: TGTGCCAGCAGTGGGGGTAGGGGTTACTCTGGAAACACCATATATTTT.

The chain is built from TRBV5-4 and TRBJ1-3; 7 bases line up with TRBD1. J lost 4 bases, V lost 5 bases, and 9 bases had no gene match. In germline, CDR1 is SGHNT, CDR2 YYREEE (reference sequence). CDR3 length equals 15 residues. The CDR3 spells CASRGEGGAGNTIYF. As DNA, the CDR3 is TGTGCCAGCAGAGGAGAAGGGGGCGCGGGAAACACCATATATTTT.

J is TRBJ2-1 and V is TRBV27; D may be TRBD1 (6 bases). The length of the CDR3 is 15 residues. The germline gives CDR1 MNHEY, CDR2 SMNVEV (reference sequence). Trimming left V 6 bases short and J 5 bases short, with 17 bases between. CDR3 in amino acids: CASSPGQFAHNEQFF. The CDR3 DNA reads TGTGCCAGCAGCCCAGGACAGTTTGCCCACAATGAGCAGTTCTTC.

The chain uses TRBV25-1 and TRBJ2-7; 14 bases match TRBD2. This CDR3 contains 14 residues. The V gene end was trimmed by 5 bases and the J gene end by 12 bases; junction bases not matched to a gene: 9. Germline V gene lookup returns CDR1 MGHDK and CDR2 SYGVNS. The CDR3 nucleotides are TGTGCCAGCAGTTACTCCGGGACTAGCGGGAGAAGGTACTTC. Translating gives CASSYSGTSGRRYF.